This TCR beta chain was captured by sequencing in a study of glioma-infiltrating T cells after dendritic cell vaccination. Study-level information: Treatment, given 2003 to 2012, was autologous tumor lysate-pulsed dendritic cell vaccination.

Trimming cost V 5 bases and J 4 bases; bases outside gene matches: 7. Per the germline V gene, CDR1 is SGHTA and CDR2 is FQGTGA. This CDR3 spans 16 amino acids. Points from the study as a whole: No direct clonality-survival link was found; a diverse polyclonal response may matter.

Time point defined: after dendritic cell vaccination, including at tumor progression/relapse. PBMC were collected before vaccination, two weeks after the third vaccination, and at progression. As regards this clone: Its antigen is undetermined.

The primer mix had 60 V beta and 13 J beta primers. Clones were read by immunoSEQ multiplex PCR, and TCRdb kept only the in-frame ones, dropping some. This table holds under 130,000 clones, around 87% found once. Sample: blood, taken after dendritic cell vaccination. The V call is TRBV7-3, the J call TRBJ2-5, with 13 positions matching TRBD2. This receptor was obtained from a human donor with glioblastoma. The CDR3 region has the DNA TGTGCCAGCAGCGAAACTAGCGGGGGGGCCGGAGAGACCCAGTACTTC. It yields the protein CASSETSGGAGETQYF.